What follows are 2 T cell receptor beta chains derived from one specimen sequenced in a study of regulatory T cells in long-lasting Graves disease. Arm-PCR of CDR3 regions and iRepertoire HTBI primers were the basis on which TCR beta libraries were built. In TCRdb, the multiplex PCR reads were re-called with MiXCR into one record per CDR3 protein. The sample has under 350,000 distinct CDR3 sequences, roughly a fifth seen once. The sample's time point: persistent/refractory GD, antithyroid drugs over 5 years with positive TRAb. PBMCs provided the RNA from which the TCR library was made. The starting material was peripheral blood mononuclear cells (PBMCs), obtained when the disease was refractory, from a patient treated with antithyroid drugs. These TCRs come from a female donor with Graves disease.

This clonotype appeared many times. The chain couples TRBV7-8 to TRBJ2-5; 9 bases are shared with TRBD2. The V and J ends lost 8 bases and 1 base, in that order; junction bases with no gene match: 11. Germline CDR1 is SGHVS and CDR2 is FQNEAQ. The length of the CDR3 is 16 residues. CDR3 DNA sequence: TGTGCCAGCGCAGAAGAGACTAGCGGCCTCCAAGAGACCCAGTACTTC. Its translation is CASAEETSGLQETQYF.

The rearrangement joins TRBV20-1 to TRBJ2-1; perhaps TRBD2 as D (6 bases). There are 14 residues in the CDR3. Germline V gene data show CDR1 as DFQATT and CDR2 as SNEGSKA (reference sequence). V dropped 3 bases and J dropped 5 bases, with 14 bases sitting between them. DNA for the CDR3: TGCAGTGCTAGTTGGGGGACTTACAACAATGAGCAGTTCTTC. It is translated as CSASWGTYNNEQFF.